What follows is one T cell receptor beta chain and its context. Its cognate antigen has yet to be identified. One end of the junction does not line up with germline, which may come from a read error. Other DNA sequences in the sample encode the same CDR3. This sample was included in a study of lymphopenia after photon versus proton radiotherapy (dated by TCRdb to between 2018 and 2021). In terms of the full investigation: Photon and proton radiation therapy were compared by the study for their immunological effects in patients with gastrointestinal tumors who developed high-grade lymphopenia. The study aimed to characterize how the two radiation modalities differ in their impact on the immune system. The cohort included more than 15 patients with gastrointestinal tumors who developed lymphopenia after receiving either photon or proton therapy. Points the paper makes about the study in general: Once the lymphocyte count had reached its nadir, the repertoires of photon-treated patients showed oligoclonal expansion, particularly of CD8+ Temra cells, and this expansion drove the decline in diversity. Among patients across the cohort who died, overall survival time showed an inverse correlation with a larger post-nadir drop in TCR diversity. The authors looked at the survival association only in patients who died, and they framed better survival with proton therapy as a possibility rather than a demonstrated result. Proton-treated patients stayed relatively stable during treatment, while photon-treated patients lost naive T cells and TCR diversity and gained effector/memory populations.

Including cysteine and phenylalanine, the CDR3 has 13 amino acids. Of the read, only the CDR3 DNA is kept; its 39 bases are in frame from base 1. CDR1 and CDR2 are drawn from the germline V gene (reference sequence): SGHNT, YYREEE. Libraries were made using the immunoSEQ multiplex PCR assay. Deep sequencing of rearranged TCR beta loci, alongside multiparametric flow cytometry, was used to profile T cell repertoires. This is the immuneACCESS table as TCRdb keeps it, with only in-frame sequences that have V and J called. A part of the clones is gone; compared with another copy, unresolved V genes explain less than half, and the rest is unexplained. The sample table shows about 18,000 clones, and roughly 90% are seen once. The ten largest clones represent approximately 1.5% of the sample.

The TCR originated in a woman between 40 and 50 years old with cholangiocarcinoma. The sequence links TRBV5-4 to TRBJ2-7; the D gene is not confidently resolved. Sample: peripheral blood, taken from a patient treated with photon-based radiotherapy. CDR3 loop: CASSNGGTYEQYF. The DNA reads TGTGCCAGCAGCAACGGCGGTACCTACGAGCAGTACTTT.